The source of this T cell receptor (beta chain) is a study of blood T cell repertoires in COVID-19. As for the study in general: Researchers got acute and convalescent COVID-19 samples from the United States, Italy and Spain. T cells, B-cell-depleted T cells, or PBMCs provided the cDNA or gDNA that served as material.

V lost 4 bases and J lost 4; bases outside the gene matches: 10. This CDR3 region has 18 residues. Germline loops: CDR1 SGHTA, CDR2 FQGNSA. Original processing methods: Researchers report that nucleated cell counts were estimated from reference gene primer amplification. Using immunoSEQ multiplex PCR, the repertoire was profiled, and TCRdb retains in-frame clones only, with some absent. That table supplies the V and J calls and clone size; D and trimming were determined from the DNA. The sample contains about 140,000 clones, roughly 88% of which appear only once. The specimen was peripheral blood. The chain uses TRBV7-2 and TRBJ2-4; TRBD2 aligns across 13 bases. The receptor was derived from a man aged 60 to 75 with active or convalescent COVID-19. The CDR3 spells CASSSLPKLAGGKNIQYF. The DNA for the CDR3 is TGTGCCAGCAGCTCGCTACCCAAACTAGCGGGGGGGAAAAACATTCAGTACTTC.